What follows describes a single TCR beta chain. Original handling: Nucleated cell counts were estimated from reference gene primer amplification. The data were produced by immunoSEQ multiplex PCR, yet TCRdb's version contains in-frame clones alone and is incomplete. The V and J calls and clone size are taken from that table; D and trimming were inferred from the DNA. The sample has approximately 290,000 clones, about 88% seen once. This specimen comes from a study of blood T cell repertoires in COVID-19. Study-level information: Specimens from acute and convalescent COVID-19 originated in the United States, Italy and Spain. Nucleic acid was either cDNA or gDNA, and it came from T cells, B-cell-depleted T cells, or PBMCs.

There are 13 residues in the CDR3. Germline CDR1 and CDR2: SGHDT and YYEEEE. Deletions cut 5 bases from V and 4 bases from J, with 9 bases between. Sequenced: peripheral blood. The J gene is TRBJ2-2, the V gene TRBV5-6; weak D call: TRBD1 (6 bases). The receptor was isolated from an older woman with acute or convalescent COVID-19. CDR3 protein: CASSTGFTGELFF. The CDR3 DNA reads TGTGCCAGCAGTACAGGGTTCACCGGGGAGCTGTTTTTT.